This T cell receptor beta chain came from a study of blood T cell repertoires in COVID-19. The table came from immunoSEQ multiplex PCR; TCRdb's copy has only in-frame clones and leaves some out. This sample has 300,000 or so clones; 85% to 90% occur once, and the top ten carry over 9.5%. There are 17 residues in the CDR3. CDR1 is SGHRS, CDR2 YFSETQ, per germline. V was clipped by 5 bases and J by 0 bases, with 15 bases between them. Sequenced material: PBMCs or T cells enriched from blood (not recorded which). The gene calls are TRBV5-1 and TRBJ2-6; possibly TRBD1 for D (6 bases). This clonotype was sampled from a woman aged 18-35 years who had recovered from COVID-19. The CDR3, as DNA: TGCGCCAGCAGACAGGGCATAGGTAACTCTGGGGCCAACGTCCTGACTTTC. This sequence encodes CASRQGIGNSGANVLTF.